These 15 T cell receptor beta chains were sequenced from one sample in a study of early T cells in non-severe SARS-CoV-2 infection. TCRdb fed the 5' RACE reads into MiXCR, producing one record per CDR3 protein. The table has 35,000 to 55,000 distinct CDR3 sequences, about a quarter seen once. The specimen comprised whole blood, sampled at baseline. The receptors originated from an adult who was a healthcare worker with PCR-confirmed SARS-CoV-2 infection or an uninfected control (not recorded which).

The chain employs TRBV20-1 and TRBJ1-2; D uncertain. Trimming took off 3 bases at V and 7 bases at J, with 15 bases between the two ends. Germline V gene sequence: CDR1 DFQATT, CDR2 SNEGSKA (reference sequence). There are 13 residues in the CDR3. The CDR3 loop is CSASTTEVRGYTF. The CDR3 coding sequence is TGCAGTGCTAGTACAACAGAGGTCCGTGGCTACACCTTC.

This chain joins TRBV7-9 and TRBJ2-5; D gene unclear. Trimming removed 4 bases at V and 4 bases at J, with 13 bases between. Germline CDR1 reads SEHNR; CDR2 reads FQNEAQ (reference sequence). The length of the CDR3 is 14 residues. The CDR3 spells CASSSSGRGETQYF. The CDR3, as DNA: TGTGCCAGCAGCTCATCGGGCCGCGGAGAGACCCAGTACTTC.

This chain uses TRBV12-3 or TRBV12-4 with TRBJ2-7, with TRBD1 matching over 9 bases. This CDR3 contains 14 residues. V lost 5 bases, J lost 2 bases, and 4 bases stayed unmatched. CDR3: CASSEGDRAYEQYF. The DNA of the CDR3 is TGTGCCAGCAGTGAGGGGGACAGGGCCTACGAGCAGTACTTC.

This clonotype was detected a few times. The V gene is TRBV29-1, the J gene TRBJ1-3, with 8 bases lining up with TRBD1. This CDR3 spans 11 amino acids. V trimming: 7 bases; J trimming: 8 bases; junction bases outside the gene matches: 4. CDR1 is SQVTM, CDR2 ANQGSEA, per germline. The DNA for the CDR3 is TGCAGCGCGCTACAGGGGGACACCATATATTTT. It specifies CSALQGDTIYF.

This clonotype appeared a few times. The chain recombines TRBV2 with TRBJ2-3; maybe TRBD2 (6 bases). The germline V and J ends were trimmed by 9 bases and 2 bases, with 15 bases remaining between them. CDR3 length: 14 amino acids. Germline CDR1 is SNHLY and CDR2 is FYNNEI. Here the CDR3 DNA reads TGTGCCAGTTTCCGGGACTTATCCACAGATACGCAGTATTTT. As protein: CASFRDLSTDTQYF.

V and J are TRBV5-5 and TRBJ1-5; TRBD1 aligns across 7 bases. This CDR3 is built from 14 residues. CDR1 SGHKS and CDR2 YYEKEE come from the germline V gene (reference sequence). V lost 1 base, J lost 6 bases, and 4 bases stayed unmatched. The CDR3: CASSLTGEGQPQHF. CDR3 bases: TGTGCCAGCAGCTTGACAGGGGAAGGTCAGCCCCAGCATTTT.

The chain links TRBV12-3 or TRBV12-4 to TRBJ2-1; TRBD2 matches at 13 bases. V was clipped by 6 bases and J by 5 bases; unmatched bases: 4. The CDR3 has 15 amino acids. The CDR3 DNA reads TGTGCCAGCAGAAGAGGGACTAGCGGGGACAATGAGCAGTTCTTC. Protein sequence: CASRRGTSGDNEQFF.

The sample holds a few counts of this clonotype. This chain uses TRBV29-1 with TRBJ1-2; the match to TRBD1 covers 12 bases. This CDR3 spans 15 amino acids. The J segment lost 7 bases and the V segment lost 0 bases, leaving 6 bases of the junction unmatched. Germline V CDR1 and CDR2: SQVTM, ANQGSEA. The DNA of the CDR3 is TGCAGCGTTGAAGACGCCGGGACAGGGGGCGGTGGCTACACCTTC. Its protein is CSVEDAGTGGGGYTF. The whole variable domain, remainder taken from reference TRBV29-1 and TRBJ1-2, is SAVISQKPSRDICQRGTSLTIQCQVDSQVTMMFWYRQQPGQSLTLIATANQGSEATYESGFVIDKFPISRPNLTFSTLTVSNMSPEDSSIYLCSVEDAGTGGGGYTFGSGTRLTVV.

The table lists this clonotype with a few counts. The CDR3 region is CASSQDFAGGQYF. CDR3 coding DNA: TGTGCCAGCAGCCAAGATTTCGCGGGGGGGCAGTATTTT. V is TRBV14 and J is TRBJ2-3; 8 bases line up with TRBD2. From germline, CDR1 is SGHDN and CDR2 FVKESK. V lost 0 bases, J lost 11 bases, and 4 bases stayed unmatched. The CDR3 is 13 residues long. Looking up the rest from reference TRBV14 and TRBJ2-3 gives the full variable domain: EAGVTQFPSHSVIEKGQTVTLRCDPISGHDNLYWYRRVMGKEIKFLLHFVKESKQDESGMPNNRFLAERTGGTYSTLKVQPAELEDSGVYFCASSQDFAGGQYFGPGTRLTVL.

The V call is TRBV7-2, the J call TRBJ2-7; 10 nucleotides line up with TRBD2. The germline V gene encodes CDR1 SGHTA and CDR2 FQGNSA. This CDR3 spans 18 amino acids. The V segment lost 0 bases and the J segment 3 bases; nucleotides outside the gene matches: 11. CDR3 nucleotides: TGTGCCAGCAGCTTAGCGCATATTACTAGCGGGGTAAGCTACGAGCAGTACTTC. Translating it yields CASSLAHITSGVSYEQYF.

This clonotype was detected only a few times. The rearrangement links TRBV5-1 to TRBJ2-2; 9 bases map to TRBD2. J gave up 0 bases and V 4 bases, and 7 bases lay outside the gene matches. CDR3 size: 17 residues. Germline CDR1 reads SGHRS; CDR2 reads YFSETQ. CDR3 DNA sequence: TGCGCCAGCAGCACCGGAGCGGGGGGCGCGAACACCGGGGAGCTGTTTTTT. This sequence encodes CASSTGAGGANTGELFF.

In its sample, this clonotype was seen a few times. The chain carries TRBV20-1 and TRBJ2-6; unclear D gene. The CDR3 spans 13 residues. V lost 4 bases and J 1 base, leaving 5 bases between the germline ends. Germline lookup yields CDR1 DFQATT and CDR2 SNEGSKA (reference sequence). In nucleotides, the CDR3 is TGCAGTGCTATACCATCTGGGGCCAACGTCCTGACTTTC. Translating gives CSAIPSGANVLTF.

This clonotype has more than one count but fewer than ten. The CDR3 nucleotides read TGTGCCTGGAGAGCGACAGGGGTAGGGGAAAACACCATATATTTT. It translates to CAWRATGVGENTIYF. The chain combines TRBV30 with TRBJ1-3, with TRBD1 matching 8 bases. The CDR3 extends over 15 amino acids. Germline CDR1 GTSNPN, CDR2 SVGIG (reference sequence). The J segment lost 6 bases and the V segment lost 3 bases, leaving 10 bases of the junction unmatched.

In its sample, this clonotype was seen a few times. J is TRBJ2-1 and V is TRBV4-2; 7 bases fit TRBD2. Germline CDR1 is LGHNA and CDR2 is YNFKEQ. This CDR3 comprises 16 residues. V lost 3 bases, J lost 4 bases, and 9 bases stayed unmatched. CDR3 protein: CASSHSGTTSYNEQFF. CDR3 sequence (DNA): TGTGCCAGCAGCCACTCCGGGACTACTTCTTACAATGAGCAGTTCTTC.

By its share, this clonotype is medium-sized. V and J are TRBV5-1 and TRBJ2-5; D is unresolved. This CDR3 spans 12 amino acids. The germline gives CDR1 SGHRS, CDR2 YFSETQ. V was pared by 1 base and J by 2 bases, with 3 bases between. The CDR3 sequence is CASSLRQETQYF. The CDR3 bases are TGCGCCAGCAGCTTGCGGCAAGAGACCCAGTACTTC.